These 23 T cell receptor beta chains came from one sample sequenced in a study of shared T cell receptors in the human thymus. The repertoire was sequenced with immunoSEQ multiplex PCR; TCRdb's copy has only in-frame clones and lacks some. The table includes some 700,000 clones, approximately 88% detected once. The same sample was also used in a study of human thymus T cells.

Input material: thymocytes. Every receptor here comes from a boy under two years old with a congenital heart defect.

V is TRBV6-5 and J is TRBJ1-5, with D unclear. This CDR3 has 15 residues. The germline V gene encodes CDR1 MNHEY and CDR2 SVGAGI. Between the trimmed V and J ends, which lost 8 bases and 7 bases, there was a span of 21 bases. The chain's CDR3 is CASPRPRGPKQPQHF. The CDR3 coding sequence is TGTGCCAGCCCCCGCCCCCGAGGGCCTAAACAGCCCCAGCATTTT.

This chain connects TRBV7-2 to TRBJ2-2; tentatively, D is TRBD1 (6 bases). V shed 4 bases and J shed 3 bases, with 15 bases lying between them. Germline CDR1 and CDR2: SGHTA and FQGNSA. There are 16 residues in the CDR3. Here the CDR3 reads CASSSHRDTHTGELFF. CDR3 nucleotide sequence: TGTGCCAGCAGCTCCCACCGGGACACACACACCGGGGAGCTGTTTTTT.

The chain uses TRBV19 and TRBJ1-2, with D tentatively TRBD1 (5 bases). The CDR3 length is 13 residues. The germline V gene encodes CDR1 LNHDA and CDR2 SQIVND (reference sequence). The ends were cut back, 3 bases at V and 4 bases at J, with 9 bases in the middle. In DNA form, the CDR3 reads TGTGCCAGTAGTATCGGAGGGACCTATGGCTACACCTTC. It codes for CASSIGGTYGYTF. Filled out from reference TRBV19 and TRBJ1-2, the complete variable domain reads DGGITQSPKYLFRKEGQNVTLSCEQNLNHDAMYWYRQDPGQGLRLIYYSQIVNDFQKGDIAEGYSVSREKKESFPLTVTSAQKNPTAFYLCASSIGGTYGYTFGSGTRLTVV.

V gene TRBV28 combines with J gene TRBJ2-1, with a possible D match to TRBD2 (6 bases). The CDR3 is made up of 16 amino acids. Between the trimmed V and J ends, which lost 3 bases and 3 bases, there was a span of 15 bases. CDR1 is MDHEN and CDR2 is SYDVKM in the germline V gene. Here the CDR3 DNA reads TGTGCCAGCAGTTTGTTGCGGGGAGTTGTCTACAATGAGCAGTTCTTC. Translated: CASSLLRGVVYNEQFF.

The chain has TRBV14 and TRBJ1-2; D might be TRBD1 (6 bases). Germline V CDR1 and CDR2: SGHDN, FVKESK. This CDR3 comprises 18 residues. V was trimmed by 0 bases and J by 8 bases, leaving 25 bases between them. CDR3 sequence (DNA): TGTGCCAGCAGCCAAGACCGCCCGCAGGGGCTACCTATGGGGGGCTACACCTTC. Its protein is CASSQDRPQGLPMGGYTF.

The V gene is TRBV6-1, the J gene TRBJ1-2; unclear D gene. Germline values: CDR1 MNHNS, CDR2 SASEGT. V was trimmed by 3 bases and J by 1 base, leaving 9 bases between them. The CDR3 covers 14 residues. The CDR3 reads CASSDGWRNYGYTF. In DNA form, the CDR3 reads TGTGCCAGCAGTGACGGGTGGCGTAACTATGGCTACACCTTC.

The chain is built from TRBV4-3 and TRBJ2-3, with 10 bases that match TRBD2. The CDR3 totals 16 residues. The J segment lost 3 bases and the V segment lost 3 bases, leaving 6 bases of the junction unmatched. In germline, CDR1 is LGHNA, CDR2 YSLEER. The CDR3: CASSHLPGLATDTQYF. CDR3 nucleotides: TGCGCCAGCAGCCACCTACCGGGACTAGCGACAGATACGCAGTATTTT.

The CDR3 loop is CASTYRRPRYQETQYF. As DNA, the CDR3 is TGTGCCAGCACCTACCGCCGCCCCAGGTACCAAGAGACCCAGTACTTC. The chain uses TRBV28 and TRBJ2-5; no firm D call. CDR1 and CDR2 (germline): MDHEN, SYDVKM. Trimming removed 7 bases from V and 0 bases from J, with 18 bases in between. The CDR3 runs 16 residues. The variable domain in full, with the rest retrieved from reference TRBV28 and TRBJ2-5, is DVKVTQSSRYLVKRTGEKVFLECVQDMDHENMFWYRQDPGLGLRLIYFSYDVKMKEKGDIPEGYSVSREKKERFSLILESASTNQTSMYLCASTYRRPRYQETQYFGPGTRLLVL.

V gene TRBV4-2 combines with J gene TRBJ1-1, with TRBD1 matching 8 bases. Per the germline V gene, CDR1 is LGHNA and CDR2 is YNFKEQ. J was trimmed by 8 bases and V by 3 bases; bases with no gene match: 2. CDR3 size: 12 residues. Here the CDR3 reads CASSHGDREAFF. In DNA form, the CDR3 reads TGTGCCAGCAGCCACGGGGACAGGGAAGCTTTCTTT.

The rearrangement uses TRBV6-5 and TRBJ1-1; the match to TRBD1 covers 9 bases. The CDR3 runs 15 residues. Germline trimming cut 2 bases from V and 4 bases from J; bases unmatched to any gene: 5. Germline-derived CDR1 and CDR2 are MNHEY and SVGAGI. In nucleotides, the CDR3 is TGTGCCAGCAGTTACCAGGCACAGGGGGCCACTGAAGCTTTCTTT. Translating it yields CASSYQAQGATEAFF.

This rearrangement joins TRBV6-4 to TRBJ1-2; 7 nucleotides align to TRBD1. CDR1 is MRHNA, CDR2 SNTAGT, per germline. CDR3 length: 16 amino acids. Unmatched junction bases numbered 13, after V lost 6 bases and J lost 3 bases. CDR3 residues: CASRFRQGYKDYGYTF. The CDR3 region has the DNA TGTGCCAGCAGATTCAGACAGGGATATAAAGACTATGGCTACACCTTC.

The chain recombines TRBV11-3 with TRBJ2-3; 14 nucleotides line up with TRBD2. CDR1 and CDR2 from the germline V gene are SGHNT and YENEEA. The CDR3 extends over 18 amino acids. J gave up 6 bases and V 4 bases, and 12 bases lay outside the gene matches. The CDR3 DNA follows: TGTGCCAGCAGCTCTCACGGACTAGCGGGAGGCGGGGGGGATACGCAGTATTTT. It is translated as CASSSHGLAGGGGDTQYF.

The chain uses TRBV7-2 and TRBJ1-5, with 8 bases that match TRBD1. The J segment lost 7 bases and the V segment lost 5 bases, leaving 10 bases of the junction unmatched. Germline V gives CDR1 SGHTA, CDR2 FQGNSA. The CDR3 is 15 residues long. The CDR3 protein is CASSLDRGRGQPQHF. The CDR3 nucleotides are TGTGCCAGCAGCCTCGACAGGGGACGAGGACAGCCCCAGCATTTT.

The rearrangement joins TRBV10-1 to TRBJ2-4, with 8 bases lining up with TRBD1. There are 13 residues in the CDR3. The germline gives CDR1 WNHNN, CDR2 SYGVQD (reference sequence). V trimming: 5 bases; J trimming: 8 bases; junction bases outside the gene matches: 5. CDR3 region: CASSPGGSDIQYF. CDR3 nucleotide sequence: TGCGCCAGCAGTCCAGGGGGCTCGGACATTCAGTACTTC.

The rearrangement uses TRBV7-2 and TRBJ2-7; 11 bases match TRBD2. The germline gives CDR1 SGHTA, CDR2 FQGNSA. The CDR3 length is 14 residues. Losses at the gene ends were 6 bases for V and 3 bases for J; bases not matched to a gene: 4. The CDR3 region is CASRPGLADYEQYF. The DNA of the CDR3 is TGTGCCAGCAGACCGGGACTAGCGGACTACGAGCAGTACTTC.

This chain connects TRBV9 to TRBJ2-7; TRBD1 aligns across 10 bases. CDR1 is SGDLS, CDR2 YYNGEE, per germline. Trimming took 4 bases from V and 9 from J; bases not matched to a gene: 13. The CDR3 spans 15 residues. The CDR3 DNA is TGTGCCAGCAGCTCCCGGACAGGGGGGATGGATGTGCAGTACTTC. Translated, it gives CASSSRTGGMDVQYF.

DNA for the CDR3: TGTGCCTGGGGAAACAGCGGGAGGTCCCCCACCGGGGAGCTGTTTTTT. This encodes CAWGNSGRSPTGELFF. This rearrangement joins TRBV30 to TRBJ2-2; 9 nucleotides align to TRBD2. The CDR3 runs 16 residues. Germline-derived CDR1 and CDR2 are GTSNPN and SVGIG (reference sequence). The trim removed 5 bases at V and 4 bases at J, leaving 11 bases unmatched.

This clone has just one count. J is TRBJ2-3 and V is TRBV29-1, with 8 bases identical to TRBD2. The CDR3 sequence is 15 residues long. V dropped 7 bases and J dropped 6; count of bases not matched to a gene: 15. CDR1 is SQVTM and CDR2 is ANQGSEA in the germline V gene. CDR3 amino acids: CSARPKSGGEDTQYF. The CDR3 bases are TGCAGCGCCCGGCCCAAAAGCGGGGGAGAGGATACGCAGTATTTT.

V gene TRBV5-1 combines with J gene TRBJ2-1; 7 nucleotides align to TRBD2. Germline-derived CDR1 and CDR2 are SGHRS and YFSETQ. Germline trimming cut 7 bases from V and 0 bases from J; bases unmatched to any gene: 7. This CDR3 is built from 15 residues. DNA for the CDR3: TGCGCCAGCCGCATGGGACTAAGCTCCTACAATGAGCAGTTCTTC. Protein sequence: CASRMGLSSYNEQFF. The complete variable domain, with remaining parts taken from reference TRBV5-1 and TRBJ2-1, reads KAGVTQTPRYLIKTRGQQVTLSCSPISGHRSVSWYQQTPGQGLQFLFEYFSETQRNKGNFPGRFSGRQFSNSRSEMNVSTLELGDSALYLCASRMGLSSYNEQFFGPGTRLTVL.

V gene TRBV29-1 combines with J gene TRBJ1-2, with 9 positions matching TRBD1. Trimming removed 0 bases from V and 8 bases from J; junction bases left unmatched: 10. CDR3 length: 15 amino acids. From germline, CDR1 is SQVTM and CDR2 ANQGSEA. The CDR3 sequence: CSVEEEVQGARGYTF. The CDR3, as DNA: TGCAGCGTTGAAGAGGAGGTACAGGGGGCCAGGGGCTACACCTTC.

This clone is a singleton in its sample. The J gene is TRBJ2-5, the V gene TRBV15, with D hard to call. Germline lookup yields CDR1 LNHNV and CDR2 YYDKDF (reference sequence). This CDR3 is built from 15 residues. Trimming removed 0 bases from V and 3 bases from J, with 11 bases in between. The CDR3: CATSRDPQEKETQYF. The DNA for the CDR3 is TGTGCCACCAGCAGAGATCCCCAGGAAAAAGAGACCCAGTACTTC.

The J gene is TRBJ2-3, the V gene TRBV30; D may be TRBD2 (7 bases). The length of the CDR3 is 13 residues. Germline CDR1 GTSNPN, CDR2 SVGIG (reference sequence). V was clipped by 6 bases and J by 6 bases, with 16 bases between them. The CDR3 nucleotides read TGTGCCTGCCTAGGGGGGGCGGGTGATACGCAGTATTTT. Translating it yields CACLGGAGDTQYF.

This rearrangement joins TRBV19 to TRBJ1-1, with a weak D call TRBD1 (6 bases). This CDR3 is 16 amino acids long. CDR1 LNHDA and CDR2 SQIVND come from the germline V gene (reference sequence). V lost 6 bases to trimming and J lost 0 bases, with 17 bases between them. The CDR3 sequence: CASRPRTESMNTEAFF. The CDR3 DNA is TGTGCCAGTAGACCTCGGACAGAGAGTATGAACACTGAAGCTTTCTTT.